This entry is about one T cell receptor beta chain. What it recognizes is unknown. The read finishes 3 residues shy of the CDR3 end, and the germline J gene is used to complete it. This sample was included in a study of T cells in women clearing cervical HPV infection. Points from the study as a whole: Each sample's T-cell count was unknown, possibly confounding richness. Cases and controls were distinguished at AUC 0.83 by richness and V genes.

Profiled with immunoSEQ multiplex PCR; TCRdb holds only in-frame clones, not every one. Found here are 30,000 to 35,000 clones; the top ten clones hold 1.4%. The V and J ends lost 6 bases and 5 bases, in that order; junction bases with no gene match: 6. The CDR3 covers 13 residues. Looked up from germline, CDR1 is ENHRY and CDR2 is SYGVKD. The material sequenced was blood buffy coat. The clonotype was recovered from a woman between 18 and 70 years old with a cervical HPV16 infection that either progressed to CIN3+ or cleared (not recorded which). The chain uses TRBV10-3 and TRBJ2-7; 8 bases map to TRBD1. The covered CDR3 bases are TGTGCCATCAGAGCGGACAGGGACAACGAG. It encodes CAIRADRDNE. The full CDR3 protein reads CAIRADRDNEQYF.